The 5 T cell receptor beta chains below all came from one sample that was sequenced in a study of T cell responses to AZD1222 COVID-19 vaccine. The protocol was immunoSEQ multiplex PCR, while the TCRdb copy is restricted to in-frame clones and leaves out a portion. Seen here are 110,000 to 150,000 clones, approximately 90% observed once, and the top ten hold over 3%. The material sequenced was peripheral blood, taken on day 0 of AZD1222 vaccination. The receptors were gathered from an adult in good health.

CDR3 DNA sequence: TGCAGTGCTAGTCAGGGGGCGAGCAATCAGCCCCAGCATTTT. This gives the protein CSASQGASNQPQHF. V is TRBV20-1 and J is TRBJ1-5; 8 nucleotides match TRBD1. After removal of 3 bases from V and 1 base from J, the junction contained 2 bases not matched to a gene. The CDR3 is 14 amino acids. Per the germline V gene, CDR1 is DFQATT and CDR2 is SNEGSKA (reference sequence).

The chain couples TRBV12-3 or TRBV12-4 to TRBJ1-1, with D unresolved. The CDR3 has 13 residues. Deletions cut 7 bases from V and 5 bases from J, with 14 bases between. CDR3 sequence (DNA): TGTGCCAGCAATCCCTTCGGGGAAACTGAAGCTTTCTTT. Protein product: CASNPFGETEAFF.

The DNA for the CDR3 is TGTGCCTGGAGGAGGGGGACAGGTGGCTACACCTTC. This encodes CAWRRGTGGYTF. V is TRBV30 and J is TRBJ1-2; 8 nucleotides line up with TRBD1. CDR3 length: 12 residues. J was trimmed by 7 bases and V by 3 bases; bases with no gene match: 4. The germline V gene encodes CDR1 GTSNPN and CDR2 SVGIG (reference sequence).

The chain carries TRBV4-1 and TRBJ1-1; perhaps TRBD1 as D (5 bases). CDR1 MGHRA and CDR2 YSYEKL come from the germline V gene. This CDR3 region has 13 residues. The ends were cut back, 0 bases at V and 11 bases at J, with 13 bases in the middle. CDR3 bases: TGCGCCAGCAGCCAAGATCGGGGGTTAGCGGCTTTCTTT. Translation gives CASSQDRGLAAFF.

The V and J genes are TRBV5-1 and TRBJ2-1, with D unresolved. The CDR3 loop spans 15 amino acids. V was shortened by 6 bases and J by 5 bases, with 18 bases between the two germline ends. The germline CDR1 and CDR2 sequences are SGHRS and YFSETQ. DNA of the CDR3: TGCGCCAGCACTTCCAGTACCGGGCTAAACAATGAGCAGTTCTTC. This encodes CASTSSTGLNNEQFF.